This is a list of T cell receptor beta chains from one sample in a study of blood T cell repertoires in COVID-19. Measured with immunoSEQ multiplex PCR; TCRdb has only the in-frame clones, and not every one. The table has about 190,000 clones, over 75% seen once; the top ten hold roughly 6.2%. Sequencing used peripheral blood. Receptor source: a woman aged 35 to 49 who had recovered from COVID-19. Both conserved end residues are part of each CDR3. A D gene is named only where the DNA matches it firmly. The listing skips clone size in some rows; elsewhere it reads once, few, many or a size class.

cdr3_length: 15
j_call: TRBJ2-7
clone_size: few
d_call: -
v_call: TRBV27
cdr3_aa: CASSFLVSGVNEQYF
cdr3_nt: TGTGCCAGCAGTTTCCTCGTGTCAGGGGTGAACGAGCAGTACTTC

cdr3_length: 17
j_call: TRBJ2-1
clone_size: -
d_call: TRBD2
v_call: TRBV6-4
cdr3_aa: CASSRTAGLAGAYEQFF
cdr3_nt: TGTGCCAGCAGCCGTACCGCTGGACTAGCGGGTGCCTACGAGCAGTTCTTC

cdr3_length: 16
j_call: TRBJ2-1
clone_size: -
d_call: -
v_call: TRBV15
cdr3_aa: CATSRDEGTRYNEQFF
cdr3_nt: TGTGCCACCAGCAGAGATGAGGGGACACGCTACAATGAGCAGTTCTTC

cdr3_length: 16
j_call: TRBJ1-1
clone_size: -
d_call: -
v_call: TRBV18
cdr3_aa: CASSRGGGALNTEAFF
cdr3_nt: TGTGCCAGCTCACGCGGGGGTGGGGCCCTGAACACTGAAGCTTTCTTT

cdr3_length: 14
j_call: TRBJ1-2
clone_size: -
d_call: TRBD1
v_call: TRBV30
cdr3_aa: CAWSVLEGAGSYTF
cdr3_nt: TGTGCCTGGAGTGTACTGGAGGGGGCGGGAAGCTACACCTTC

cdr3_length: 14
j_call: TRBJ1-1
clone_size: -
d_call: TRBD1
v_call: TRBV2
cdr3_aa: CASSGDRANTEAFF
cdr3_nt: TGTGCCAGCAGTGGGGACAGGGCTAACACTGAAGCTTTCTTT

cdr3_length: 13
j_call: TRBJ2-5
clone_size: -
d_call: TRBD1
v_call: TRBV30
cdr3_aa: CAWNQGAGETQYF
cdr3_nt: TGTGCCTGGAACCAGGGGGCAGGAGAGACCCAGTACTTC

cdr3_length: 14
j_call: TRBJ1-1
clone_size: -
d_call: TRBD1
v_call: TRBV6-5
cdr3_aa: CASSQTGTAAEAFF
cdr3_nt: TGTGCCAGCAGCCAAACCGGGACAGCCGCTGAAGCTTTCTTT

cdr3_length: 14
j_call: TRBJ1-2
clone_size: few
d_call: TRBD1
v_call: TRBV6-5
cdr3_aa: CASSKTGVYYGYTF
cdr3_nt: TGTGCCAGCAGCAAAACAGGGGTTTACTATGGCTACACCTTC

cdr3_length: 13
j_call: TRBJ1-1
clone_size: -
d_call: -
v_call: TRBV27
cdr3_aa: CASSLVSNTEAFF
cdr3_nt: TGTGCCAGCAGTTTAGTCTCGAACACTGAAGCTTTCTTT

cdr3_length: 14
j_call: TRBJ2-2
clone_size: once
d_call: -
v_call: TRBV29-1
cdr3_aa: CSVRDVGNTGELFF
cdr3_nt: TGCAGCGTTCGAGATGTTGGGAACACCGGGGAGCTGTTTTTT

cdr3_length: 17
j_call: TRBJ2-1
clone_size: -
d_call: TRBD2
v_call: TRBV9
cdr3_aa: CASSVGLAGGSYNEQFF
cdr3_nt: TGTGCCAGCAGCGTAGGGCTAGCGGGAGGTTCCTACAATGAGCAGTTCTTC

cdr3_length: 18
j_call: TRBJ2-2
clone_size: few
d_call: TRBD1
v_call: TRBV7-9
cdr3_aa: CASSLPSTGQKNTGELFF
cdr3_nt: TGTGCCAGCAGCCTCCCCTCGACAGGGCAGAAGAACACCGGGGAGCTGTTTTTT

cdr3_length: 13
j_call: TRBJ2-7
clone_size: -
d_call: -
v_call: TRBV7-9
cdr3_aa: CASSLKASSEQYF
cdr3_nt: TGTGCCAGCAGCTTAAAAGCGTCTAGCGAGCAGTACTTC

cdr3_length: 14
j_call: TRBJ1-1
clone_size: -
d_call: -
v_call: TRBV5-1
cdr3_aa: CASKTNTGNTEAFF
cdr3_nt: TGCGCCAGCAAAACCAACACAGGAAACACTGAAGCTTTCTTT

cdr3_length: 19
j_call: TRBJ2-1
clone_size: -
d_call: TRBD2
v_call: TRBV27
cdr3_aa: CASSAIQRSSGRSYNEQFF
cdr3_nt: TGTGCCAGCAGTGCAATACAGAGATCAAGCGGGAGGTCCTACAATGAGCAGTTCTTC

cdr3_length: 16
j_call: TRBJ1-2
clone_size: -
d_call: -
v_call: TRBV18
cdr3_aa: CASSPPVTAINYGYTF
cdr3_nt: TGTGCCAGCTCACCACCGGTGACAGCGATAAACTATGGCTACACCTTC

cdr3_length: 13
j_call: TRBJ2-4
clone_size: -
d_call: -
v_call: TRBV18
cdr3_aa: CASSQGAKNIQYF
cdr3_nt: TGTGCCAGCTCACAGGGGGCCAAAAACATTCAGTACTTC

cdr3_length: 17
j_call: TRBJ2-7
clone_size: -
d_call: -
v_call: TRBV7-2
cdr3_aa: CASSNLWRDQSSYEQYF
cdr3_nt: TGTGCCAGCAGCAACCTTTGGAGGGACCAAAGCTCCTACGAGCAGTACTTC

cdr3_length: 20
j_call: TRBJ2-6
clone_size: -
d_call: TRBD1
v_call: TRBV5-1
cdr3_aa: CASSSLTGGTFSRGANVLTF
cdr3_nt: TGCGCCAGCAGCTCGTTGACAGGGGGCACATTTTCTCGTGGGGCCAACGTCCTGACTTTC

cdr3_length: 13
j_call: TRBJ2-3
clone_size: -
d_call: -
v_call: TRBV18
cdr3_aa: CASSPRTGDTQYF
cdr3_nt: TGTGCCAGCTCACCTCGAACGGGAGATACGCAGTATTTT

cdr3_length: 15
j_call: TRBJ2-7
clone_size: few
d_call: -
v_call: TRBV7-8
cdr3_aa: CASSLVDSSSYEQYF
cdr3_nt: TGTGCCAGCAGCTTAGTCGACAGTTCCTCCTACGAGCAGTACTTC

cdr3_length: 14
j_call: TRBJ2-7
clone_size: few
d_call: TRBD2
v_call: TRBV19
cdr3_aa: CASSRLAGTYEQYF
cdr3_nt: TGTGCCAGTAGTAGACTAGCGGGAACCTACGAGCAGTACTTC

cdr3_length: 14
j_call: TRBJ1-1
clone_size: once
d_call: TRBD1
v_call: TRBV5-1
cdr3_aa: CASSPGTGRSEAFF
cdr3_nt: TGCGCCAGCAGCCCCGGGACAGGGCGGTCTGAAGCTTTCTTT

cdr3_length: 14
j_call: TRBJ1-2
clone_size: -
d_call: TRBD1
v_call: TRBV27
cdr3_aa: CASRPGQENYGYTF
cdr3_nt: TGTGCCAGCAGGCCGGGACAGGAGAATTATGGCTACACCTTC

cdr3_length: 13
j_call: TRBJ1-5
clone_size: few
d_call: -
v_call: TRBV7-2
cdr3_aa: CASSPHEGGPQHF
cdr3_nt: TGTGCCAGCAGCCCACATGAGGGAGGGCCCCAGCATTTT

cdr3_length: 16
j_call: TRBJ1-3
clone_size: -
d_call: -
v_call: TRBV6-5
cdr3_aa: CASSYSLTNSGNTIYF
cdr3_nt: TGTGCCAGCAGTTACTCATTGACAAACTCTGGAAACACCATATATTTT

cdr3_length: 15
j_call: TRBJ1-1
clone_size: -
d_call: -
v_call: TRBV7-2
cdr3_aa: CASSLSVQGSSEAFF
cdr3_nt: TGTGCCAGCAGCTTATCCGTTCAGGGAAGTTCGGAAGCTTTCTTT

cdr3_length: 12
j_call: TRBJ2-7
clone_size: -
d_call: TRBD1
v_call: TRBV29-1
cdr3_aa: CSASTGGTGEYF
cdr3_nt: TGCAGCGCGTCTACAGGTGGGACAGGGGAGTACTTC

cdr3_length: 17
j_call: TRBJ2-3
clone_size: once
d_call: TRBD2
v_call: TRBV19
cdr3_aa: CASSQLGGRVSTDTQYF
cdr3_nt: TGTGCCAGTAGTCAACTGGGCGGGAGGGTCAGCACAGATACGCAGTATTTT

cdr3_length: 17
j_call: TRBJ1-6
clone_size: -
d_call: TRBD1
v_call: TRBV19
cdr3_aa: CASSTRDRGSYNSPLHF
cdr3_nt: TGTGCCAGTAGTACCCGGGACAGGGGCTCCTATAATTCACCCCTCCACTTT

cdr3_length: 18
j_call: TRBJ2-1
clone_size: -
d_call: -
v_call: TRBV4-3
cdr3_aa: CASSQDLGAGVTYNEQFF
cdr3_nt: TGCGCCAGCAGCCAAGATCTGGGGGCGGGAGTTACCTACAATGAGCAGTTCTTC

cdr3_length: 9
j_call: TRBJ1-1
clone_size: -
d_call: -
v_call: TRBV5-8
cdr3_aa: CASNAGSFF
cdr3_nt: TGTGCCAGCAACGCAGGAAGTTTCTTT

cdr3_length: 15
j_call: TRBJ1-4
clone_size: -
d_call: -
v_call: TRBV28
cdr3_aa: CASSFPTGLGEKLFF
cdr3_nt: TGTGCCAGCAGTTTCCCGACAGGCTTGGGGGAAAAACTGTTTTTT

cdr3_length: 14
j_call: TRBJ2-5
clone_size: -
d_call: -
v_call: TRBV20-1
cdr3_aa: CSASRDRWGETQYF
cdr3_nt: TGCAGTGCTAGTCGGGATAGATGGGGAGAGACCCAGTACTTC

cdr3_length: 17
j_call: TRBJ2-7
clone_size: -
d_call: TRBD2
v_call: TRBV7-9
cdr3_aa: CASSALAGLAGSYEQYF
cdr3_nt: TGTGCCAGCAGCGCCTTAGCGGGACTAGCGGGCTCCTACGAGCAGTACTTC

cdr3_length: 15
j_call: TRBJ1-2
clone_size: -
d_call: -
v_call: TRBV14
cdr3_aa: CASSQYRVDNYGYTF
cdr3_nt: TGTGCCAGCAGCCAATACAGGGTTGATAACTATGGCTACACCTTC

cdr3_length: 15
j_call: TRBJ2-2
clone_size: -
d_call: TRBD1
v_call: TRBV5-1
cdr3_aa: CASSYRGQVTGELFF
cdr3_nt: TGCGCCAGCAGCTACAGGGGGCAAGTCACCGGGGAGCTGTTTTTT

cdr3_length: 15
j_call: TRBJ2-7
clone_size: few
d_call: TRBD1
v_call: TRBV6-5
cdr3_aa: CASSLLRGRAYEQYF
cdr3_nt: TGTGCCAGCAGTTTACTAAGGGGGCGCGCCTACGAGCAGTACTTC

cdr3_length: 12
j_call: TRBJ1-1
clone_size: -
d_call: -
v_call: TRBV19
cdr3_aa: CASSTRTDEAFF
cdr3_nt: TGTGCCAGTAGTACAAGGACAGATGAAGCTTTCTTT

cdr3_length: 13
j_call: TRBJ1-2
clone_size: few
d_call: TRBD1
v_call: TRBV29-1
cdr3_aa: CSVARDSLYGYTF
cdr3_nt: TGCAGCGTTGCACGGGACAGTCTCTATGGCTACACCTTC

cdr3_length: 17
j_call: TRBJ1-5
clone_size: few
d_call: TRBD1
v_call: TRBV4-3
cdr3_aa: CASSLGTGHSSNQPQHF
cdr3_nt: TGCGCCAGCAGCCTCGGGACAGGCCACTCTAGCAATCAGCCCCAGCATTTT

cdr3_length: 14
j_call: TRBJ2-5
clone_size: -
d_call: -
v_call: TRBV19
cdr3_aa: CASTTGLNQETQYF
cdr3_nt: TGTGCCAGTACCACCGGACTGAATCAAGAGACCCAGTACTTC

cdr3_length: 12
j_call: TRBJ2-7
clone_size: -
d_call: -
v_call: TRBV19
cdr3_aa: CASSSSSYEQYF
cdr3_nt: TGTGCCAGTAGCTCGAGCTCCTACGAGCAGTACTTC

cdr3_length: 13
j_call: TRBJ1-2
clone_size: -
d_call: TRBD1
v_call: TRBV28
cdr3_aa: CASSLGQNYGYTF
cdr3_nt: TGTGCCAGCAGCCTGGGACAGAACTATGGCTACACCTTC

cdr3_length: 14
j_call: TRBJ2-1
clone_size: -
d_call: -
v_call: TRBV7-6
cdr3_aa: CASSLAAGEGEQFF
cdr3_nt: TGTGCCAGCAGCTTAGCGGCAGGGGAAGGTGAGCAGTTCTTC

cdr3_length: 13
j_call: TRBJ1-2
clone_size: -
d_call: TRBD1
v_call: TRBV6-5
cdr3_aa: CASSPGQNYGYTF
cdr3_nt: TGTGCCAGCAGTCCGGGACAGAACTATGGCTACACCTTC

cdr3_length: 15
j_call: TRBJ2-5
clone_size: once
d_call: TRBD2
v_call: TRBV3-1/TRBV3-2
cdr3_aa: CASSQGTSGIETQYF
cdr3_nt: TGTGCCAGCAGCCAAGGGACTAGCGGGATTGAGACCCAGTACTTC